This record looks at one T cell receptor beta chain sequence and its context. Trimming shortened V by 5 bases and J by 5 bases, and 3 bases separated the two germline ends. Per germline, CDR1 PRHDT and CDR2 FYEKMQ (reference sequence). The CDR3 contains 11 residues. The method was immunoSEQ multiplex PCR; TCRdb's version includes in-frame clones alone and lacks a portion of them. The sample has 200,000 or so clones, about nine tenths seen once. Across over 20 US areas, participants ranged in age from roughly 18 to 95 years. These data originate in a study of blood T cell repertoires in COVID-19. The sequence was collected from a middle-aged woman with acute COVID-19. This chain links TRBV13 with TRBJ2-2; no clear D. Sequencing was carried out using PBMCs or T cells enriched from blood (not recorded which). CDR3 nucleotides: TGTGCCAGCAGCCCTACCGGGGAGCTGTTTTTT. It specifies CASSPTGELFF.